These 21 T cell receptor beta chains originate from one sample sequenced in a study of blood T cell repertoires in COVID-19. The repertoire was sequenced with immunoSEQ multiplex PCR; TCRdb's copy has only in-frame clones and lacks some. In the table there are about 210,000 clones, approximately 81% of which are singletons. Sequencing was carried out using peripheral blood. These receptors originate from an elderly woman with COVID-19, enrolled during active disease.

The chain employs TRBV3-1 (or the pseudogene TRBV3-2) and TRBJ2-1, with 15 positions matching TRBD2. V lost 5 bases, J lost 9 bases, and 8 bases stayed unmatched. Germline V gene lookup returns CDR1 LGHDT and CDR2 YNNKEL (reference sequence). There are 16 residues in the CDR3. The CDR3 protein is CASSSRTSGGVGEQFF. The CDR3 nucleotides are TGTGCCAGCAGCTCCCGGACTAGCGGGGGGGTCGGTGAGCAGTTCTTC.

This chain joins TRBV5-4 and TRBJ2-1; 9 bases agree with TRBD1. Germline trimming cut 6 bases from V and 7 bases from J; bases unmatched to any gene: 5. The CDR3 is 13 amino acids. Germline V lookup: CDR1 SGHNT, CDR2 YYREEE (reference sequence). CDR3 DNA sequence: TGTGCCAGCAATGGGACAGGGCGGAATGAGCAGTTCTTC. Translating it yields CASNGTGRNEQFF. The full variable domain, in which reference TRBV5-4 and TRBJ2-1 provide the parts outside the CDR3, is ETGVTQSPTHLIKTRGQQVTLRCSSQSGHNTVSWYQQALGQGPQFIFQYYREEENGRGNFPPRFSGLQFPNYSSELNVNALELDDSALYLCASNGTGRNEQFFGPGTRLTVL.

The chain has TRBV3-1 (or the pseudogene TRBV3-2) and TRBJ2-3; D is unresolved. V was trimmed by 4 bases and J by 4 bases, leaving 12 bases between them. The length of the CDR3 is 14 residues. The V gene's germline CDR1 is LGHDT and CDR2 YNNKEL (reference sequence). Here the CDR3 DNA reads TGTGCCAGCAGCCGACTGGGTATTCCAGATACGCAGTATTTT. It translates to CASSRLGIPDTQYF.

This clone was seen a single time. The chain couples TRBV6-6 to TRBJ1-5; D gene unclear. This CDR3 spans 15 amino acids. Looked up from germline, CDR1 is MNHNY and CDR2 is SVGAGI (reference sequence). Trimming took 8 bases from V and 0 from J, leaving 14 bases between them. CDR3 region: CASRPDGSSNQPQHF. CDR3 coding DNA: TGTGCCAGCCGACCGGACGGGAGTAGCAATCAGCCCCAGCATTTT.

This clone is labeled as medium-sized (0.01 to 0.1%). The rearrangement uses TRBV2 and TRBJ1-2; 8 nucleotides match TRBD1. The CDR3 is 12 residues long. Germline loops: CDR1 SNHLY, CDR2 FYNNEI. V was clipped by 7 bases and J by 8 bases; unmatched bases: 6. The CDR3 DNA follows: TGTGCCAGCATCAGGGGGCGGAGGGGCTACACCTTC. Translation gives CASIRGRRGYTF.

The V call is TRBV5-1, the J call TRBJ2-1; D perhaps matches TRBD1 (6 bases). The CDR3 length is 14 residues. Trimming pared 2 bases from V and 5 bases from J, leaving 11 bases between. From germline, CDR1 is SGHRS and CDR2 YFSETQ. The CDR3 spells CASSLQGVNNEQFF. The CDR3 DNA sequence: TGCGCCAGCAGCTTACAGGGAGTGAACAATGAGCAGTTCTTC.

J is TRBJ2-1 and V is TRBV10-1; 14 nucleotides line up with TRBD2. With V trimmed by 10 bases and J by 12 bases, 8 bases remained unmatched. CDR3 length equals 13 residues. Per germline, CDR1 WNHNN and CDR2 SYGVQD (reference sequence). CDR3 protein: CATAGTSGGRQFF. The DNA of the CDR3 is TGCGCCACCGCCGGGACTAGCGGGGGCAGGCAGTTCTTC.

The table lists this clone with a count of one. V usage is TRBV14 and J usage is TRBJ2-6, with D possibly matching TRBD2 (5 bases). Germline V gives CDR1 SGHDN, CDR2 FVKESK. V shed 6 bases and J shed 2 bases, with 11 bases lying between them. The CDR3 loop spans 15 amino acids. In DNA, the CDR3 is TGTGCCAGCAGTCCGAGGGTACCTGGGGCCAACGTCCTGACTTTC. It codes for CASSPRVPGANVLTF.

The chain is built from TRBV7-9 and TRBJ1-6; 8 nucleotides agree with TRBD1. The trim removed 1 base at V and 10 bases at J, leaving 6 bases unmatched. The length of the CDR3 is 15 residues. CDR1 and CDR2 from the germline V gene are SEHNR and FQNEAQ (reference sequence). The CDR3 sequence is CASSLGTGGGSPLHF. The CDR3 nucleotides read TGTGCCAGCAGCTTAGGAACAGGGGGGGGATCACCCCTCCACTTT.

This clone was detected only once. V usage is TRBV7-7 and J usage is TRBJ2-1; possible D gene TRBD1, 6 bases. The CDR3 extends over 15 amino acids. Germline CDR1 SSHAT, CDR2 FNYEAQ (reference sequence). Trimming pared 5 bases from V and 0 bases from J, leaving 11 bases between. The CDR3 here is CASSGGQSSYNEQFF. For the CDR3, the DNA is TGTGCCAGCAGCGGGGGCCAGAGCTCCTACAATGAGCAGTTCTTC. The whole variable domain, remainder taken from reference TRBV7-7 and TRBJ2-1, is GAGVSQSPRYKVTKRGQDVTLRCDPISSHATLYWYQQALGQGPEFLTYFNYEAQPDKSGLPSDRFSAERPEGSISTLTIQRTEQRDSAMYRCASSGGQSSYNEQFFGPGTRLTVL.

The chain couples TRBV7-2 to TRBJ1-1; D is ambiguous. Trimming removed 2 bases at V and 0 bases at J, with 13 bases between. Germline V gives CDR1 SGHTA, CDR2 FQGNSA. The CDR3 consists of 16 residues. DNA of the CDR3: TGTGCCAGCAGCTTATCGTACAGTGAGATGAACACTGAAGCTTTCTTT. Its translation: CASSLSYSEMNTEAFF.

Points on this clone: Germline is not matched at one junction end, which may reflect a read error. The chain uses TRBV7-7 and TRBJ2-5; TRBD1 matches at 7 bases. The CDR3 sequence is 14 residues long. CDR1 and CDR2 from the germline V gene are SSHAT and FNYEAQ (reference sequence). The CDR3 coding sequence is TGTGCTAGCAGCCCCCGACAGGGAGCAGAGACCCAGTACTTC. This gives the protein CASSPRQGAETQYF.

V usage is TRBV18 and J usage is TRBJ1-3, with a weak D call TRBD1 (6 bases). Germline V gives CDR1 KGHSH, CDR2 LQKENI. The V end was cut by 2 bases, the J end by 2 bases, with 13 bases between. This CDR3 has 16 amino acids. CDR3 sequence: CASSPLGARAGNTIYF. CDR3 coding DNA: TGTGCCAGCTCACCATTGGGGGCCAGGGCTGGAAACACCATATATTTT.

A few counts support this clone. The genes are TRBV5-4 and TRBJ1-2; 8 nucleotides match TRBD1. This CDR3 comprises 14 residues. Germline values: CDR1 SGHNT, CDR2 YYREEE (reference sequence). The junction had 6 bases not matched to a gene; V was cut back by 5 bases and J by 3 bases. The CDR3 spells CASRPTGGDYGYTF. The CDR3 DNA follows: TGTGCCAGCAGACCTACAGGGGGAGACTATGGCTACACCTTC.

The rearrangement links TRBV7-9 to TRBJ1-1; D is perhaps TRBD1 (5 bases). The V end lost 1 base, the J end lost 8 bases, and 11 bases lay between the germline ends. CDR3 length: 13 amino acids. CDR1 SEHNR and CDR2 FQNEAQ come from the germline V gene (reference sequence). The CDR3 is CASSLEGIAEAFF. The CDR3 bases are TGTGCCAGCAGCTTAGAGGGGATAGCCGAAGCTTTCTTT.

The chain is built from TRBV4-1 and TRBJ1-3; weak D call: TRBD1 (6 bases). Germline CDR1 MGHRA, CDR2 YSYEKL. Trimming took off 4 bases at V and 0 bases at J, with 7 bases between the two ends. This CDR3 has 14 residues. The CDR3 nucleotides are TGCGCCAGCAGCCGGGACACCTCTGGAAACACCATATATTTT. This sequence encodes CASSRDTSGNTIYF.

The gene calls are TRBV28 and TRBJ1-1; D might be TRBD1 (5 bases). The CDR3 consists of 12 residues. Trimming removed 5 bases at V and 3 bases at J, with 7 bases between. Germline V lookup: CDR1 MDHEN, CDR2 SYDVKM. The CDR3 protein is CASSPGYTEAFF. The CDR3 DNA reads as TGTGCCAGCAGTCCAGGGTACACTGAAGCTTTCTTT. The whole variable domain, remainder taken from reference TRBV28 and TRBJ1-1, is DVKVTQSSRYLVKRTGEKVFLECVQDMDHENMFWYRQDPGLGLRLIYFSYDVKMKEKGDIPEGYSVSREKKERFSLILESASTNQTSMYLCASSPGYTEAFFGQGTRLTVV.

The chain combines TRBV20-1 with TRBJ1-2; 8 bases map to TRBD1. V lost 3 bases to trimming and J lost 7 bases; unmatched junction nucleotides: 7. Germline loops: CDR1 DFQATT, CDR2 SNEGSKA (reference sequence). The CDR3 covers 13 residues. DNA for the CDR3: TGCAGTGCTAGTGCCCAGGGGGCTCGTGGCTACACCTTC. Amino acids: CSASAQGARGYTF.

This clone was recorded a few times. V and J are TRBV7-9 and TRBJ1-5; the D gene is possibly TRBD1 (5 bases). From germline, CDR1 is SEHNR and CDR2 FQNEAQ (reference sequence). This CDR3 contains 14 residues. The ends were cut back, 4 bases at V and 6 bases at J, with 13 bases in the middle. In nucleotides, the CDR3 is TGTGCCAGCAGCTCGGCCGCGGGGGGTCAGCCCCAGCATTTT. This sequence encodes CASSSAAGGQPQHF.

This sequence joins TRBV18 and TRBJ2-1; 8 bases line up with TRBD2. The CDR3 is 15 residues long. V trimming: 2 bases; J trimming: 3 bases; junction bases outside the gene matches: 3. The germline V gene encodes CDR1 KGHSH and CDR2 LQKENI. The DNA of the CDR3 is TGTGCCAGCTCACCAAGGCTAGCGGGCTACAATGAGCAGTTCTTC. Translation: CASSPRLAGYNEQFF.

The genes are TRBV7-2 and TRBJ2-5; D remains unclear. This CDR3 is 13 amino acids long. Germline CDR1 and CDR2: SGHTA and FQGNSA. V shed 4 bases and J shed 4 bases, with 10 bases lying between them. CDR3 protein: CASSSSLVETQYF. Written as DNA, the CDR3 is TGTGCCAGCAGCTCGAGTCTGGTAGAGACCCAGTACTTC.